One and the same sample provided the 26 T cell receptor beta chains below, sequenced in a study of shared clonotypes between healthy human individuals. Some clones are missing from TCRdb's copy, which holds only in-frame ones; the method was immunoSEQ multiplex PCR. This table holds some 470,000 clones, roughly four fifths found once. The sequenced sample was PBMCs. The receptors derive from a woman between 40 and 55 years old in good health. Some clones in this sample may be carry-over from other donors' samples.

The sample holds one count of this clone. V and J are TRBV19 and TRBJ2-3, with 7 bases that match TRBD2. The CDR3 sequence is 18 residues long. V shed 5 bases, J shed 5 bases, and the junction held 19 bases outside the gene matches. Germline V gene data show CDR1 as LNHDA and CDR2 as SQIVND (reference sequence). CDR3 sequence (DNA): TGTGCCAGTAGTGATCGCGGGGGTAGAAGCGGGGAAGAAGATACGCAGTATTTT. Residues: CASSDRGGRSGEEDTQYF.

This chain joins TRBV19 and TRBJ2-3; 10 bases agree with TRBD2. V lost 2 bases and J lost 1; bases outside the gene matches: 6. Germline assignment: CDR1 LNHDA and CDR2 SQIVND (reference sequence). CDR3 size: 17 residues. This chain's CDR3 is CASSIRWTSGGTDTQYF. CDR3 DNA sequence: TGTGCCAGTAGTATAAGGTGGACTAGCGGAGGCACAGATACGCAGTATTTT.

On this clone: Mismatch with germline at one junction end may stem from a read error. The chain carries TRBV7-9 and TRBJ1-5; D unresolved. Germline values: CDR1 SEHNR, CDR2 FQNEAQ (reference sequence). The CDR3 contains 14 residues. CDR3 sequence (DNA): TGTGCCAGCAGCTTAGAAGGAAGCACTCAGCCCCAGCATTTT. Its translation: CASSLEGSTQPQHF.

V is TRBV7-6 and J is TRBJ2-7; D unresolved. The germline V and J ends were trimmed by 5 bases and 10 bases, with 24 bases remaining between them. The CDR3 covers 15 residues. Germline V gene sequence: CDR1 SGHVS, CDR2 FNYEAQ. DNA for the CDR3: TGTGCCAGCAGCCTCGACCCCTCGCTATTTTATAACCAGTACTTC. This translates into CASSLDPSLFYNQYF.

The genes are TRBV15 and TRBJ2-5, with TRBD2 identical over 9 bases. CDR1 and CDR2 (germline): LNHNV, YYDKDF (reference sequence). The J segment lost 5 bases and the V segment lost 2 bases, leaving 6 bases of the junction unmatched. There are 15 residues in the CDR3. In DNA form, the CDR3 reads TGTGCCACCAGCAGACAAGCAGGACTAGCGGAGACCCAGTACTTC. This gives the protein CATSRQAGLAETQYF.

CDR3 in DNA: TGTGCCAGCAGCTTAAGTGGGGGGAATAACTATGGCTACACCTTC. It codes for CASSLSGGNNYGYTF. The V gene is TRBV7-3, the J gene TRBJ1-2; possibly TRBD1 for D (5 bases). The germline V and J ends were trimmed by 1 base and 1 base, with 10 bases remaining between them. The CDR3 is made up of 15 amino acids. The germline V gene has CDR1 SGHTA and CDR2 FQGTGA.

The chain has TRBV5-8 and TRBJ1-1; maybe TRBD1 (5 bases). The CDR3 totals 14 residues. Trimming stripped 8 bases from V and 1 base from J, with 15 bases between. Per germline, CDR1 SGHTS and CDR2 YDEGEE. CDR3 nucleotide sequence: TGTGCCAGTGGGGGGGGAGGTAAGAACACTGAAGCTTTCTTT. Translation: CASGGGGKNTEAFF.

A few counts support this clone. Other DNA variants within this sample encode the same CDR3. V is TRBV7-3 and J is TRBJ1-3; D gene uncertain. This CDR3 is built from 14 residues. V was cut by 3 bases and J by 4 bases, with 10 bases left in between. CDR1 is SGHTA, CDR2 FQGTGA, per germline. CDR3 protein: CASSLTGSGNTIYF. DNA of the CDR3: TGTGCCAGCAGCTTGACCGGGAGCGGAAACACCATATATTTT. The complete variable domain, with remaining parts taken from reference TRBV7-3 and TRBJ1-3, reads GAGVSQTPSNKVTEKGKYVELRCDPISGHTALYWYRQSLGQGPEFLIYFQGTGAADDSGLPNDRFFAVRPEGSVSTLKIQRTERGDSAVYLCASSLTGSGNTIYFGEGSWLTVV.

The chain links TRBV19 to TRBJ2-1; 11 nucleotides agree with TRBD2. CDR1 and CDR2 (germline): LNHDA, SQIVND (reference sequence). J was trimmed by 4 bases and V by 6 bases; bases with no gene match: 14. The CDR3 extends over 18 amino acids. In DNA, the CDR3 is TGTGCCAGTAGCCCCGAGGGGTCTAGCGGGAGGTGGTACAATGAGCAGTTCTTC. Residues: CASSPEGSSGRWYNEQFF. The whole variable domain, remainder taken from reference TRBV19 and TRBJ2-1, is DGGITQSPKYLFRKEGQNVTLSCEQNLNHDAMYWYRQDPGQGLRLIYYSQIVNDFQKGDIAEGYSVSREKKESFPLTVTSAQKNPTAFYLCASSPEGSSGRWYNEQFFGPGTRLTVL.

The chain links TRBV20-1 to TRBJ2-3; D is ambiguous. This CDR3 is built from 11 residues. Per the germline V gene, CDR1 is DFQATT and CDR2 is SNEGSKA (reference sequence). The DNA of the CDR3 is TGCGGCTCCCCTCTCACAGATACGCAGTATTTT. Its protein is CGSPLTDTQYF.

The rearrangement links TRBV29-1 to TRBJ2-1, with D possibly TRBD2 on 6 matching bases. The germline V gene encodes CDR1 SQVTM and CDR2 ANQGSEA. The V gene lost 4 bases and the J gene lost 10 bases, with 14 bases spanning the gap. The CDR3 covers 12 residues. CDR3 DNA sequence: TGCAGCGTTGTCCGTGCGGGATGGGAGCAGTTCTTC. Its translation is CSVVRAGWEQFF.

The chain employs TRBV28 and TRBJ2-3, with 10 bases lining up with TRBD1. V gave up 3 bases and J gave up 4 bases; unmatched junction bases: 25. CDR1 MDHEN and CDR2 SYDVKM come from the germline V gene. This CDR3 region has 22 residues. The chain's CDR3 is CASSFPTGGWLARVKGPDTQYF. CDR3 sequence (DNA): TGTGCCAGCAGTTTCCCGACAGGGGGCTGGCTAGCGAGAGTAAAGGGACCAGATACGCAGTATTTT.

There are a few counts of this clone. The V call is TRBV5-1, the J call TRBJ2-7, with D perhaps TRBD2 (6 bases). CDR3 length equals 14 residues. Germline assignment: CDR1 SGHRS and CDR2 YFSETQ. The V end lost 5 bases, the J end lost 0 bases, and 12 bases lay between the germline ends. Here the CDR3 reads CASRGDSGSYEQYF. CDR3 coding DNA: TGCGCCAGCAGAGGTGATAGCGGCTCCTACGAGCAGTACTTC.

The V call is TRBV28, the J call TRBJ1-4, with D unclear. CDR3 size: 15 residues. Per the germline V gene, CDR1 is MDHEN and CDR2 is SYDVKM. The V end lost 8 bases, the J end lost 3 bases, and 16 bases lay between the germline ends. In DNA form, the CDR3 reads TGTGCCAGCGTGACACCGGGAAATGCTAATGAAAAACTGTTTTTT. Its protein is CASVTPGNANEKLFF.

This clone was counted between two and nine times. This chain uses TRBV27 with TRBJ2-7; the D is unclear. Germline V lookup: CDR1 MNHEY, CDR2 SMNVEV (reference sequence). The CDR3 extends over 13 amino acids. Trimming removed 2 bases from V and 4 bases from J, with 9 bases in between. CDR3 amino acids: CASSLLGMYEQYF. In nucleotides, the CDR3 is TGTGCCAGCAGTTTACTCGGCATGTACGAGCAGTACTTC.

The chain recombines TRBV2 with TRBJ2-7, with D maybe TRBD2 (6 bases). Germline V gene sequence: CDR1 SNHLY, CDR2 FYNNEI. V lost 6 bases and J 3 bases, leaving 18 bases between the germline ends. The CDR3 consists of 15 residues. The CDR3 region has the DNA TGTGCCAGCAGGCAAGGAGGGCAACCAATCTACGAGCAGTACTTC. Translated, it gives CASRQGGQPIYEQYF.

This chain uses TRBV19 with TRBJ1-2; perhaps TRBD1 as D (5 bases). The V and J ends lost 2 bases and 2 bases respectively, with 12 bases between them. The CDR3 consists of 15 residues. Germline V gene data show CDR1 as LNHDA and CDR2 as SQIVND (reference sequence). The CDR3 coding sequence is TGTGCCAGTAGTATATCAGGGTCCGGGAACTATGGCTACACCTTC. Protein: CASSISGSGNYGYTF. Full variable domain (rest looked up from reference TRBV19 and TRBJ1-2): DGGITQSPKYLFRKEGQNVTLSCEQNLNHDAMYWYRQDPGQGLRLIYYSQIVNDFQKGDIAEGYSVSREKKESFPLTVTSAQKNPTAFYLCASSISGSGNYGYTFGSGTRLTVV.

Worth noting for this clone: This specimen includes other DNA sequences encoding the same CDR3. V is TRBV19 and J is TRBJ1-2, with 9 bases lining up with TRBD1. The CDR3 is 14 residues long. The V gene end was trimmed by 5 bases and the J gene end by 3 bases; junction bases not matched to a gene: 4. Germline V gene lookup returns CDR1 LNHDA and CDR2 SQIVND (reference sequence). The CDR3 sequence is CASSQTGGDYGYTF. The DNA of the CDR3 is TGTGCCAGTAGTCAGACAGGGGGAGACTATGGCTACACCTTC.

This rearrangement joins TRBV12-2 to TRBJ2-5; the table calls TRBD2, which could not be checked here. TRBV12-2 is a pseudogene segment. The length of the CDR3 is 18 residues. The CDR3 coding sequence is TGTGCAAGTCGCGTACAAGGACTGGGACTAGCGGGAGTCTCAGAGCAGTACTTC. Its protein product is CASRVQGLGLAGVSEQYF.

V is TRBV10-2 and J is TRBJ2-7; 10 nucleotides line up with TRBD2. The CDR3 length is 15 residues. J lost 4 bases, V lost 2 bases, and 5 bases had no gene match. The germline V gene encodes CDR1 WSHSY and CDR2 SAAADI. DNA for the CDR3: TGCGCCAGCAGTGAGACTAGCGGGATGGGTTACGAGCAGTACTTC. Amino acids: CASSETSGMGYEQYF.

This sequence joins TRBV27 and TRBJ2-1; D not certain. The V end was cut by 5 bases, the J end by 9 bases, with 29 bases between. Germline V gene data show CDR1 as MNHEY and CDR2 as SMNVEV (reference sequence). This CDR3 is built from 18 residues. CDR3 protein: CASSDMPPQATHSTEQFF. For the CDR3, the DNA is TGTGCCAGCAGTGATATGCCCCCCCAGGCGACCCATTCAACTGAGCAGTTCTTC.

V and J are TRBV30 and TRBJ2-5; D might be TRBD2 (6 bases). V shed 4 bases and J shed 1 base, with 13 bases lying between them. The CDR3 is made up of 14 amino acids. CDR1 and CDR2 from the germline V gene are GTSNPN and SVGIG (reference sequence). The CDR3 sequence is CAWNRPGSQETQYF. The CDR3 DNA sequence: TGTGCCTGGAACAGACCCGGGAGCCAAGAGACCCAGTACTTC.

The rearrangement joins TRBV2 to TRBJ2-2; D perhaps matches TRBD2 (6 bases). The CDR3 covers 14 residues. V dropped 4 bases and J dropped 3 bases, with 9 bases sitting between them. The germline V gene encodes CDR1 SNHLY and CDR2 FYNNEI. The CDR3 spells CASSGRRDTGELFF. CDR3 DNA sequence: TGTGCCAGCAGTGGAAGGAGGGACACCGGGGAGCTGTTTTTT.

The chain recombines TRBV2 with TRBJ2-7; TRBD2 agrees at 7 bases. The CDR3 consists of 13 residues. V lost 3 bases to trimming and J lost 3 bases; unmatched junction nucleotides: 2. Germline V CDR1 and CDR2: SNHLY, FYNNEI. The CDR3 bases are TGTGCCAGCAGTGATGAGCGGGACTACGAGCAGTACTTC. This codes for CASSDERDYEQYF.

The chain couples TRBV4-1 to TRBJ2-1; no clear D. Germline V CDR1 and CDR2: MGHRA, YSYEKL. V was clipped by 0 bases and J by 13 bases, with 13 bases between them. The length of the CDR3 is 13 residues. The CDR3: CASSQEIGRPQFF. CDR3 bases: TGCGCCAGCAGCCAAGAAATTGGTAGGCCTCAGTTCTTC.

This sequence joins TRBV7-9 and TRBJ2-1; D perhaps matches TRBD1 (6 bases). Trimming removed 1 base at V and 6 bases at J, with 7 bases between. The germline gives CDR1 SEHNR, CDR2 FQNEAQ (reference sequence). CDR3 length equals 13 residues. The CDR3 loop is CASSLGQANEQFF. DNA for the CDR3: TGTGCCAGCAGCTTAGGACAGGCCAATGAGCAGTTCTTC.